One and the same sample provided the 6 T cell receptor beta chains below, sequenced in a study of T cells after yellow fever vaccination. TCRdb reprocessed the 5' RACE reads with MiXCR, giving one entry per CDR3 protein. Of under 150,000 distinct CDR3 sequences in the sample, more than 6% were seen once. The sequences come from CD4+ T cells sorted from PBMCs, collected 5 days after the yellow fever booster vaccination. Every receptor here comes from a man aged 25-45 years who received the YFV17D yellow fever vaccine.

This clonotype was found many times. CDR3 DNA sequence: TGTGCCATCAGTGGGGATGGCAATCAGCCCCAGCATTTT. Translating it yields CAISGDGNQPQHF. The chain links TRBV10-3 to TRBJ1-5, with no clear D. Germline CDR1 ENHRY, CDR2 SYGVKD. Between the trimmed V and J ends, which lost 4 bases and 2 bases, there was a span of 6 bases. CDR3 length: 13 residues.

This clonotype came up many times. The chain recombines TRBV10-1 with TRBJ2-3; 7 bases agree with TRBD2. The CDR3 is made up of 14 amino acids. V was clipped by 4 bases and J by 3 bases; unmatched bases: 4. The germline V gene encodes CDR1 WNHNN and CDR2 SYGVQD (reference sequence). The CDR3 protein is CASSGNSGTDTQYF. The CDR3 region has the DNA TGCGCCAGCAGTGGGAATAGCGGGACAGATACGCAGTATTTT.

J is TRBJ1-3 and V is TRBV5-1; 7 bases are shared with TRBD1. Germline V lookup: CDR1 SGHRS, CDR2 YFSETQ. This CDR3 contains 14 residues. V lost 4 bases, J lost 0 bases, and 1 base stayed unmatched. In DNA form, the CDR3 reads TGCGCCAGCAGCCAGGGGGACTCTGGAAACACCATATATTTT. It translates to CASSQGDSGNTIYF.

This clonotype was observed a few times. The chain joins TRBV4-3 to TRBJ2-7; the match to TRBD2 covers 8 bases. With V trimmed by 1 base and J by 2 bases, 4 bases remained unmatched. Germline CDR1 LGHNA, CDR2 YSLEER. This CDR3 region has 15 residues. In nucleotides, the CDR3 is TGCGCCAGCAGCCAAGGGAGCGGGGGAACCTACGAGCAGTACTTC. Amino acids: CASSQGSGGTYEQYF.

This clonotype was seen at least ten times. The chain carries TRBV7-8 and TRBJ2-7, with D maybe TRBD2 (7 bases). The CDR3 consists of 13 residues. V dropped 1 base and J dropped 6 bases, with 10 bases sitting between them. CDR1 SGHVS and CDR2 FQNEAQ come from the germline V gene. CDR3 sequence reads: CASSLGEGGEQYF. The DNA for the CDR3 is TGTGCCAGCAGCTTAGGGGAGGGGGGCGAGCAGTACTTC.

The sample holds many counts of this clonotype. The chain is built from TRBV12-3 or TRBV12-4 and TRBJ1-1, with TRBD1 identical over 7 bases. Trimming removed 6 bases from V and 0 bases from J; junction bases left unmatched: 4. The CDR3 loop spans 14 amino acids. The CDR3 DNA is TGTGCCAGCAGACTGACAGGGCTGAACACTGAAGCTTTCTTT. This sequence encodes CASRLTGLNTEAFF.